Presented here are 28 T cell receptor beta chains from one specimen sequenced in a study of CD8 T cells in ankylosing spondylitis. Via MiXCR, TCRdb re-called the 5' RACE reads, giving one row per CDR3 protein. The sample holds hundreds of thousands of distinct CDR3 sequences; 20% are singletons and the top ten take about an eighth. The sample taken for sequencing was blood, either unsorted or a sorted T cell fraction (not recorded which). The origin of the receptors is a male donor with ankylosing spondylitis or in good health (not recorded which).

The table lists this clonotype with a few counts. This chain links TRBV7-9 with TRBJ2-2, with D possibly TRBD1 on 6 matching bases. In germline, CDR1 is SEHNR, CDR2 FQNEAQ (reference sequence). The CDR3 is 14 residues long. The germline V and J ends were trimmed by 8 bases and 0 bases, with 10 bases remaining between them. As DNA, the CDR3 is TGTGCCAGCCTGACAGGACCGAACACCGGGGAGCTGTTTTTT. It specifies CASLTGPNTGELFF. The full variable domain, with the rest looked up from reference TRBV7-9 and TRBJ2-2, is DTGVSQNPRHKITKRGQNVTFRCDPISEHNRLYWYRQTLGQGPEFLTYFQNEAQLEKSRLLSDRFSAERPKGSFSTLEIQRTEQGDSAMYLCASLTGPNTGELFFGEGSRLTVL.

This sequence joins TRBV9 and TRBJ2-5; D is unclear. Germline assignment: CDR1 SGDLS and CDR2 YYNGEE. The V end was cut by 7 bases, the J end by 4 bases, with 14 bases between. The CDR3 consists of 13 residues. The CDR3, as DNA: TGTGCCAGCGGCTTAGGTTGGGGAGAGACCCAGTACTTC. This sequence encodes CASGLGWGETQYF.

This clonotype was found a few times. This chain connects TRBV6-5 to TRBJ1-1; D is possibly TRBD1 (5 bases). The length of the CDR3 is 12 residues. V shed 8 bases and J shed 0 bases, with 7 bases lying between them. Germline CDR1 is MNHEY and CDR2 is SVGAGI. The CDR3 here is CASGTLNTEAFF. Here the CDR3 DNA reads TGTGCCAGCGGGACCTTGAACACTGAAGCTTTCTTT.

V and J are TRBV20-1 and TRBJ2-7; TRBD1 matches at 12 bases. J gave up 4 bases and V 6 bases, and 10 bases lay outside the gene matches. Per germline, CDR1 DFQATT and CDR2 SNEGSKA (reference sequence). The length of the CDR3 is 15 residues. The CDR3 region is CSAPPPGQGAYEQYF. As DNA, the CDR3 is TGCAGTGCGCCACCCCCGGGACAGGGGGCTTACGAGCAGTACTTC.

The chain joins TRBV14 to TRBJ2-5; D unresolved. Germline values: CDR1 SGHDN, CDR2 FVKESK. The CDR3 is 15 residues long. V shed 0 bases and J shed 2 bases, with 10 bases lying between them. The CDR3 sequence: CASSQDGWLQETQYF. In DNA form, the CDR3 reads TGTGCCAGCAGCCAAGATGGATGGCTTCAAGAGACCCAGTACTTC.

This clonotype turned up a few times. The chain couples TRBV6-2 or TRBV6-3 to TRBJ2-1; 13 bases agree with TRBD2. This CDR3 is 22 amino acids long. The V segment lost 2 bases and the J segment 0 bases; nucleotides outside the gene matches: 16. Germline-derived CDR1 and CDR2 are MNHEY and SVGEGT. The CDR3 here is CASSYPTQSGTSGESSYNEQFF. The CDR3 DNA sequence: TGTGCCAGCAGTTACCCTACCCAATCCGGGACTAGCGGGGAGAGCTCCTACAATGAGCAGTTCTTC.

In this sample, this clonotype turned up a few times. The V gene is TRBV5-1, the J gene TRBJ2-7; 7 bases map to TRBD1. CDR3 size: 14 residues. The V and J ends lost 4 bases and 2 bases, in that order; junction bases with no gene match: 6. From germline, CDR1 is SGHRS and CDR2 YFSETQ. The CDR3 DNA sequence: TGCGCCAGCAGCGAGGACAGGCCTCCCTACGAGCAGTACTTC. This codes for CASSEDRPPYEQYF.

The chain combines TRBV15 with TRBJ2-1, with 9 bases fitting TRBD1. This CDR3 has 13 residues. V trimming: 1 base; J trimming: 14 bases; junction bases outside the gene matches: 6. Germline V gene data show CDR1 as LNHNV and CDR2 as YYDKDF (reference sequence). The CDR3 region is CATSRAGQGSEFF. CDR3 nucleotide sequence: TGTGCCACCAGCAGAGCGGGACAGGGATCCGAGTTCTTC. The full variable domain, with the rest looked up from reference TRBV15 and TRBJ2-1, is DAMVIQNPRYQVTQFGKPVTLSCSQTLNHNVMYWYQQKSSQAPKLLFHYYDKDFNNEADTPDNFQSRRPNTSFCFLDIRSPGLGDTAMYLCATSRAGQGSEFFGPGTRLTVL.

This clonotype was seen a handful of times. J is TRBJ2-3 and V is TRBV5-1, with no clear D. The CDR3 extends over 13 amino acids. Trimming stripped 9 bases from V and 4 bases from J, with 15 bases between. Germline V lookup: CDR1 SGHRS, CDR2 YFSETQ. CDR3 coding DNA: TGCGCCACCCCGACACCTGCGGCAGATACGCAGTATTTT. This codes for CATPTPAADTQYF.

The chain recombines TRBV7-9 with TRBJ2-1; D remains ambiguous. This CDR3 contains 13 residues. V lost 6 bases, J lost 2 bases, and 8 bases lay in between. Germline CDR1 reads SEHNR; CDR2 reads FQNEAQ (reference sequence). CDR3 region: CASRTPAYNEQFF. The CDR3 coding sequence is TGTGCCAGCAGAACGCCCGCCTACAATGAGCAGTTCTTC.

This clonotype came up a few times. The conserved final phenylalanine or tryptophan is absent from the CDR3, which likely points to a read error. It is unclear where the CDR3 begins or ends on the DNA, so no DNA is shown, and the CDR3 is as TCRdb lists it. The J gene is TRBJ2-7, the V gene TRBV28; TRBD1 was called by the table and not checked on the DNA. The germline CDR1 and CDR2 sequences are MDHEN and SYDVKM. Both ends counted, the CDR3 spans 10 residues. Here the CDR3 reads CASTFPPGGP.

The chain recombines TRBV3-1 with TRBJ2-4; D is unclear. This CDR3 spans 15 amino acids. CDR1 and CDR2 from the germline V gene are LGHDT and YNNKEL (reference sequence). V was pared by 1 base and J by 7 bases, with 14 bases between. Written as DNA, the CDR3 is TGTGCCAGCAGCCAAGGGGGAACCTTAGGGAACATTCAGTACTTC. This sequence encodes CASSQGGTLGNIQYF.

Written as DNA, the CDR3 is TGCAGCGCCGGACAGGTCTCCTACGAGCAGTACTTC. Protein product: CSAGQVSYEQYF. The chain has TRBV29-1 and TRBJ2-7; 7 bases align to TRBD1. J gave up 0 bases and V 7 bases, and 3 bases lay outside the gene matches. The CDR3 extends over 12 amino acids. CDR1 is SQVTM, CDR2 ANQGSEA, per germline.

CDR3: CASSERWSSYNEQFF. The CDR3 DNA follows: TGTGCCAGCAGTGAACGGTGGAGCTCCTACAATGAGCAGTTCTTC. The chain has TRBV2 and TRBJ2-1; no clear D gene. With 2 bases removed from V and 0 bases from J, the gap between germline ends came to 8 bases. CDR1 SNHLY and CDR2 FYNNEI come from the germline V gene. This CDR3 spans 15 amino acids.

This chain links TRBV2 with TRBJ2-1; TRBD2 matches 15 bases. The germline V gene encodes CDR1 SNHLY and CDR2 FYNNEI. V lost 6 bases, J lost 0 bases, and 9 bases stayed unmatched. CDR3 length: 19 residues. CDR3 protein: CASSGTSGGTPSSYNEQFF. As DNA, the CDR3 is TGTGCCAGCAGCGGGACTAGCGGGGGGACCCCGAGCTCCTACAATGAGCAGTTCTTC.

The chain has TRBV19 and TRBJ2-7; D could derive from TRBD1 or TRBD2 (5 bases each). The germline V and J ends were trimmed by 5 bases and 4 bases, with 18 bases remaining between them. The germline CDR1 and CDR2 sequences are LNHDA and SQIVND (reference sequence). There are 15 residues in the CDR3. The CDR3 protein is CASSLPRGSHYEQYF. CDR3 sequence (DNA): TGTGCCAGTAGTTTGCCCCGGGGCAGCCATTACGAGCAGTACTTC.

The chain links TRBV29-1 to TRBJ2-1; TRBD1 aligns across 9 bases. From germline, CDR1 is SQVTM and CDR2 ANQGSEA. This CDR3 is built from 12 residues. Trimming cost V 7 bases and J 2 bases; bases outside gene matches: 0. CDR3 protein: CSDRGPYNEQFF. DNA of the CDR3: TGCAGCGACAGGGGGCCCTACAATGAGCAGTTCTTC.

The sample holds a few counts of this clonotype. This chain links TRBV4-1 with TRBJ2-3; 7 bases fit TRBD2. Germline assignment: CDR1 MGHRA and CDR2 YSYEKL. V lost 1 base, J lost 0 bases, and 4 bases stayed unmatched. This CDR3 has 16 amino acids. CDR3 nucleotides: TGCGCCAGCAGCCAAGTCTACGGGGGGAGCACAGATACGCAGTATTTT. Encoded protein: CASSQVYGGSTDTQYF.

The chain joins TRBV11-2 to TRBJ1-1; no clear D. In germline, CDR1 is SGHAT, CDR2 FQNNGV. Trimming stripped 8 bases from V and 5 bases from J, with 12 bases between. The CDR3 covers 12 residues. In DNA, the CDR3 is TGTGCCAGCGGAACCGGGTGGACTGAAGCTTTCTTT. Its protein product is CASGTGWTEAFF.

The chain combines TRBV5-5 with TRBJ2-5; 7 bases map to TRBD1. V shed 1 base, J shed 2 bases, and the junction held 8 bases outside the gene matches. The CDR3 has 16 residues. CDR1 is SGHKS and CDR2 is YYEKEE in the germline V gene (reference sequence). The CDR3 spells CASSLHRGFEQETQYF. The CDR3 region has the DNA TGTGCCAGCAGCTTGCACAGGGGATTTGAACAAGAGACCCAGTACTTC.

The chain joins TRBV9 to TRBJ2-5; D is possibly TRBD1 or TRBD2 (5 bases each). The CDR3 spans 15 residues. V lost 3 bases and J lost 5, with 17 bases in between. CDR1 and CDR2 from the germline V gene are SGDLS and YYNGEE. CDR3 DNA sequence: TGTGCCAGCAGCGCTGGGGACCTACCTCAGGAGACCCAGTACTTC. Amino acid sequence: CASSAGDLPQETQYF.

This chain connects TRBV7-9 to TRBJ2-7, with 7 bases aligning to TRBD1. The CDR3 has 13 residues. The V gene's germline CDR1 is SEHNR and CDR2 FQNEAQ (reference sequence). The V segment lost 5 bases and the J segment 4 bases; nucleotides outside the gene matches: 5. The CDR3 sequence: CASSPQGPYEQYF. The CDR3 DNA is TGTGCCAGCAGCCCACAGGGGCCATACGAGCAGTACTTC.

The chain links TRBV5-1 to TRBJ1-1, with D maybe TRBD1 (5 bases). V lost 6 bases and J 1 base, leaving 13 bases between the germline ends. Germline V gene lookup returns CDR1 SGHRS and CDR2 YFSETQ. The CDR3 length is 14 residues. The CDR3 protein is CASTAFGTNTEAFF. For the CDR3, the DNA is TGCGCCAGCACCGCTTTTGGGACGAACACTGAAGCTTTCTTT.

This clonotype was recorded a few times. This chain links TRBV5-1 with TRBJ2-2; D is perhaps TRBD1 (5 bases). Trimming removed 7 bases from V and 3 bases from J, with 10 bases in between. The CDR3 consists of 13 residues. Germline CDR1 reads SGHRS; CDR2 reads YFSETQ. Here the CDR3 reads CASGLRDTGELFF. Written as DNA, the CDR3 is TGCGCCAGCGGGCTCAGGGACACCGGGGAGCTGTTTTTT.

V and J are TRBV18 and TRBJ2-5; 8 nucleotides agree with TRBD1. The trim removed 6 bases at V and 0 bases at J, leaving 15 bases unmatched. Germline lookup yields CDR1 KGHSH and CDR2 LQKENI. The CDR3 runs 18 residues. The CDR3 region has the DNA TGTGCCAGCTCTCCCTTTCCGGGACAGGAGGCGGACCAAGAGACCCAGTACTTC. Its protein is CASSPFPGQEADQETQYF.

This clonotype was recorded a few times. This chain joins TRBV25-1 and TRBJ2-3; D is unclear. The CDR3 consists of 14 residues. CDR1 MGHDK and CDR2 SYGVNS come from the germline V gene. Trimming removed 3 bases at V and 4 bases at J, with 11 bases between. CDR3: CASSEGNGPDTQYF. The CDR3 region has the DNA TGTGCCAGCAGTGAGGGGAATGGCCCAGATACGCAGTATTTT.

The chain is built from TRBV7-9 and TRBJ2-5; D tentatively fits TRBD1 or TRBD2 (5 bases each). The V and J ends lost 5 bases and 1 base respectively, with 14 bases between them. Germline values: CDR1 SEHNR, CDR2 FQNEAQ (reference sequence). The CDR3 loop spans 15 amino acids. The CDR3 loop reads CASSLAQGPQETQYF. CDR3 nucleotides: TGTGCCAGCAGCCTCGCGCAGGGACCCCAAGAGACCCAGTACTTC.

The gene calls are TRBV11-2 and TRBJ2-5; D is perhaps TRBD1 (6 bases). This CDR3 has 14 amino acids. From germline, CDR1 is SGHAT and CDR2 FQNNGV. Trimming cost V 1 base and J 0 bases, with 6 bases left between them. The CDR3 sequence: CASSLGQDQETQYF. CDR3 nucleotides: TGTGCCAGCAGCTTAGGACAGGACCAAGAGACCCAGTACTTC. Complete variable domain (other parts from reference TRBV11-2 and TRBJ2-5): EAGVAQSPRYKIIEKRQSVAFWCNPISGHATLYWYQQILGQGPKLLIQFQNNGVVDDSQLPKDRFSAERLKGVDSTLKIQPAKLEDSAVYLCASSLGQDQETQYFGPGTRLLVL.